The 6 T cell receptor beta chains presented below share a single source sample, sequenced in a study of cytomegalovirus exposure and HLA in healthy donors. With 60 Vbeta and 13 Jbeta primers, the PCR was carried out. Sequencing used immunoSEQ multiplex PCR; TCRdb keeps in-frame clones, though not all of them. The data contain about 61,000 clones, about 89% of them singletons. Sequenced: PBMCs. All receptors come from a man aged 30-40 years in good health and CMV-seropositive.

CDR3 in amino acids: CASRRDSGNQPQHF. In DNA form, the CDR3 reads TGTGCCAGCAGGCGGGACTCGGGGAATCAGCCCCAGCATTTT. This chain uses TRBV6-5 with TRBJ1-5; possibly TRBD1 for D (5 bases). Germline CDR1 is MNHEY and CDR2 is SVGAGI. The length of the CDR3 is 14 residues. The V end lost 6 bases, the J end lost 4 bases, and 13 bases lay between the germline ends.

This rearrangement joins TRBV25-1 to TRBJ2-1; 8 nucleotides match TRBD2. The ends lost 5 bases at V and 3 bases at J; junction bases unmatched: 6. This CDR3 has 15 residues. Germline lookup yields CDR1 MGHDK and CDR2 SYGVNS. In nucleotides, the CDR3 is TGTGCCAGCAGTAACGCGGGAGGAGTCTACAATGAGCAGTTCTTC. It translates to CASSNAGGVYNEQFF.

This chain joins TRBV29-1 and TRBJ2-3; possible D gene TRBD1, 6 bases. The CDR3 has 15 residues. V was cut by 1 base and J by 2 bases, with 13 bases left in between. The germline CDR1 and CDR2 sequences are SQVTM and ANQGSEA. The CDR3 region is CSVEGTEGPTDTQYF. The CDR3 bases are TGCAGCGTTGAAGGGACAGAGGGGCCCACAGATACGCAGTATTTT.

The V gene is TRBV6-1, the J gene TRBJ1-6, with TRBD1 as a possible D gene (5 bases). Trimming stripped 5 bases from V and 0 bases from J, with 8 bases between. In germline, CDR1 is MNHNS, CDR2 SASEGT. The CDR3 is made up of 15 amino acids. CDR3: CASSRQSSYNSPLHF. Written as DNA, the CDR3 is TGTGCCAGCAGTCGACAGAGCTCCTATAATTCACCCCTCCACTTT.

Here the CDR3 DNA reads TGTGCCAGCAGCTCCGGGACAGCGTGTGACTACACCTTC. Encoded protein: CASSSGTACDYTF. The V and J genes are TRBV7-6 and TRBJ1-2; 7 bases match TRBD1. The CDR3 length is 13 residues. Germline CDR1 and CDR2: SGHVS and FNYEAQ. J was trimmed by 10 bases and V by 4 bases; bases with no gene match: 9. Full variable domain (outside the CDR3, taken from reference TRBV7-6 and TRBJ1-2): GAGVSQSPRYKVTKRGQDVALRCDPISGHVSLYWYRQALGQGPEFLTYFNYEAQQDKSGLPNDRFSAERPEGSISTLTIQRTEQRDSAMYRCASSSGTACDYTFGSGTRLTVV.

This clone was counted once. The CDR3 DNA reads as TGTGCCAGCAGCGGAGGAGTTGACAGGGGAGGTCGGACTGAAGCTTTCTTT. This codes for CASSGGVDRGGRTEAFF. The chain joins TRBV9 to TRBJ1-1, with 8 bases identical to TRBD1. Germline V gene lookup returns CDR1 SGDLS and CDR2 YYNGEE. CDR3 size: 17 residues. V lost 3 bases and J lost 5; bases outside the gene matches: 15.